A selection of T cell receptor beta chains follows, all from one sample in a study of radiotherapy plus CTLA-4 blockade in lung cancer. Sequencing used immunoSEQ multiplex PCR; TCRdb keeps in-frame clones, though not all of them. The sample includes about 85,000 clones, 75% to 90% seen only once; the top ten take just over 2%. The sequenced sample was peripheral blood, obtained from a patient treated with radiotherapy plus ipilimumab. Source of these receptors: a human donor with non-small cell lung cancer who had a partial response to radiotherapy plus ipilimumab. Each CDR3 is given with its conserved first and last residue. D genes are given only for firm matches. Clone size appears in some rows only: once, few, many, or a class for an expanded clone.

d_gene	j_gene	v_gene	abundance	len	CDR3nt	CDR3aa
TRBD1	TRBJ1-2	TRBV18	.	19	TGTGCCAGCTCACCTCAGGAGGGGACAGGGGGTTCGCCTAGGTATGGCTACACCTTC	CASSPQEGTGGSPRYGYTF
TRBD1	TRBJ1-5	TRBV2	.	15	TGTGCCAGCAGTCAAGGGGGACAGGCTAATCAGCCCCAGCATTTT	CASSQGGQANQPQHF
.	TRBJ2-1	TRBV19	.	18	TGTGCCAGTAGTATAACCCTAACAGGGACCGCGTATATCCATGAGCAGTTCTTC	CASSITLTGTAYIHEQFF
TRBD2	TRBJ2-7	TRBV5-4	.	15	TGTGCCAGCAGCTTGTATGGACTAGCGTCAAAGGAGCAGTACTTC	CASSLYGLASKEQYF
.	TRBJ1-6	TRBV2	.	16	TGTGCCAGCAGTGCGCTGGGTGATCAGGGTCGTACACCCCTCCACTTT	CASSALGDQGRTPLHF
.	TRBJ2-5	TRBV15	.	15	TGTGCCACCAGCAGATCAAACTTCAGGGCGGAGACCCAGTACTTC	CATSRSNFRAETQYF
.	TRBJ2-3	TRBV5-4	once	16	TGTGCCAGCAGCCGTTTCCCGGGCGGGATGGGAGATACGCAGTATTTT	CASSRFPGGMGDTQYF
.	TRBJ2-2	TRBV6-6	.	13	TGTGCCAGCAGTTCATTAGCCCCCGGGGAGCTGTTTTTT	CASSSLAPGELFF
.	TRBJ2-3	TRBV27	.	14	TGTGCCAGCAGTTTCGGGTACAGCACAGATACGCAGTATTTT	CASSFGYSTDTQYF
.	TRBJ2-1	TRBV19	.	14	TGTGCCAGTAGCTTGGGGAGTACCGGCAATGAGCAGTTCTTC	CASSLGSTGNEQFF
.	TRBJ1-1	TRBV9	.	14	TGTGCCAGCAGCCCAACTACCGATATTACTGAAGCTTTCTTT	CASSPTTDITEAFF
TRBD1	TRBJ2-2	TRBV12-5	.	17	TGTGCTAGTGGTTTCGACGGACAGGGGCGGAGAACCGGGGAGCTGTTTTTT	CASGFDGQGRRTGELFF
.	TRBJ2-1	TRBV27	.	14	TGTGCCAGCCGCAGCGCGAGCTCCTACAATGAGCAGTTCTTC	CASRSASSYNEQFF
.	TRBJ1-1	TRBV30	.	13	TGTGCCTGGACTACTCTGGTCTGGACTGAAGCTTTCTTT	CAWTTLVWTEAFF
.	TRBJ2-7	TRBV6-1	.	11	TGTGCCAGCAGTGACAACTACGAGCAGTACTTC	CASSDNYEQYF
.	TRBJ2-2	TRBV6-6	.	14	TGTGCCAGCAGTTCGAGCAAGAACACCGGGGAGCTGTTTTTT	CASSSSKNTGELFF
TRBD2	TRBJ2-5	TRBV5-8	.	15	TGTGCCAGCAGCTTTGGTCCGGGAGGGGAAGAGACCCAGTACTTC	CASSFGPGGEETQYF
TRBD1	TRBJ2-1	TRBV5-8	.	15	TGTGCCAGCAGCCTCAGACAGGGGGCGCGGGATGAGCAGTTCTTC	CASSLRQGARDEQFF
.	TRBJ2-3	TRBV5-6	.	17	TGTGCCAGCAGCTTGCCCTTGAGGCAGACCCAAGAGGGTACGCAGTATTTT	CASSLPLRQTQEGTQYF
.	TRBJ2-5	TRBV4-1	.	16	TGCGCCAGCACCCAGGGGGGGCAGGCGCTACAAGAGACCCAGTACTTC	CASTQGGQALQETQYF
.	TRBJ1-1	TRBV11-1	.	13	TGTGCCAGCAGCCCCTCGCGGTTGCGAGAAGCTTTCTTT	CASSPSRLREAFF
TRBD2	TRBJ2-1	TRBV10-1	.	15	TGCGCCAGCAGTGAACCTGCTAGCGGGAGGAATGAGCAGTTCTTC	CASSEPASGRNEQFF
.	TRBJ1-4	TRBV5-1	.	14	TGCGCCAGCAGCTTGTCACGGGTCGAAGAAAAACTGTTTTTT	CASSLSRVEEKLFF
.	TRBJ1-5	TRBV7-2	.	17	TGTGCCAGCAGCTTAGCCGGCGTGGGAGGCTGGAATCAGCCCCAGCATTTT	CASSLAGVGGWNQPQHF
TRBD1	TRBJ2-5	TRBV28	once	17	TGTGCCAGCAGTTTATTCCCCCGGGACAGGGGGTTAGAGACCCAGTACTTC	CASSLFPRDRGLETQYF
TRBD2	TRBJ2-1	TRBV11-2	.	20	TGTGCCAGCAGCTTAGAACTAGCGGGAGCCCGTTTCCGCCCCTACAATGAGCAGTTCTTC	CASSLELAGARFRPYNEQFF
.	TRBJ2-1	TRBV19	.	13	TGTGCCAGTAGTCAGGGACATTACAATGAGCAGTTCTTC	CASSQGHYNEQFF
.	TRBJ1-2	TRBV19	.	16	TGTGCCAGTAGCCGTACCGCAGGGAAGAACTTGTATGGCTACACCTTC	CASSRTAGKNLYGYTF
.	TRBJ2-7	TRBV21-1	.	13	TGTGCCAGCAGCAAAGTCGGTGCCTACGAGCAGTACTTC	CASSKVGAYEQYF
TRBD1	TRBJ1-1	TRBV6-5	.	15	TGTGCCAGCACTTCCACCGGGACAGGGAACACTGAAGCTTTCTTT	CASTSTGTGNTEAFF
TRBD1	TRBJ1-1	TRBV9	few	14	TGTGCCAGCAGCGTAGGGGACAGGGGTACTGAAGCTTTCTTT	CASSVGDRGTEAFF
.	TRBJ1-5	TRBV19	once	17	TGTGCCAGTAGTATAACTAGAACAGGGACGAGCAATCAGCCCCAGCATTTT	CASSITRTGTSNQPQHF
TRBD1	TRBJ1-6	TRBV28	.	14	TGTGCCAGCAGCTTAGACAGGGGGCAATCACCCCTCCACTTT	CASSLDRGQSPLHF
.	TRBJ1-1	TRBV5-1	.	16	TGCGCCAGCAGCTTCGCACGGTCGTTTATGAACACTGAAGCTTTCTTT	CASSFARSFMNTEAFF
.	TRBJ1-4	TRBV7-9	few	15	TGTGCCAGCAGCTTAGCCGGGGGACGGAATGAAAAACTGTTTTTT	CASSLAGGRNEKLFF
.	TRBJ1-2	TRBV20-1	.	11	TGCAGTGCTAAGGCAGGGGATGGCTACACCTTC	CSAKAGDGYTF
.	TRBJ1-5	TRBV6-5	.	14	TGTGCCAGCAGGATAACAGGGTTCAATCAGCCCCAGCATTTT	CASRITGFNQPQHF
TRBD1	TRBJ1-5	TRBV4-2	.	16	TGTGCCAGCAGCCAAGAATCGACAGGGTGGGATCAGCCCCAGCATTTT	CASSQESTGWDQPQHF
.	TRBJ1-1	TRBV4-2	.	15	TGTGCCAGCAGCCAAGATAGTAAGGGGGACACTGAAGCTTTCTTT	CASSQDSKGDTEAFF
.	TRBJ1-5	TRBV28	.	13	TGTGCCAGCACCCCGGGGTGGAGTCAGCCCCAGCATTTT	CASTPGWSQPQHF
.	TRBJ1-2	TRBV6-5	.	12	TGTGCCAGCACCAGGGGTTTGCAAGGCTACACCTTC	CASTRGLQGYTF
TRBD1	TRBJ2-5	TRBV6-1	.	16	TGTGCCAGCAGTGATCGTTTGACAGGGGGCGATGAGACCCAGTACTTC	CASSDRLTGGDETQYF
.	TRBJ1-1	TRBV6-1	.	15	TGTGCCAGCAGTGAAGTTCCCGGGGGGGACACTGAAGCTTTCTTT	CASSEVPGGDTEAFF
.	TRBJ2-2	TRBV7-2	.	16	TGTGCCAGCAGCTTAGCTGCGACAGGGAACACCGGGGAGCTGTTTTTT	CASSLAATGNTGELFF
.	TRBJ2-7	TRBV6-1	.	13	TGTGCCAGCAGTGAGGGGCCAGATGGCGAGCAGTACTTC	CASSEGPDGEQYF
TRBD2	TRBJ2-1	TRBV5-1	.	16	TGCGCCAGCAGCTTGGGGACTAGCGGATCCTACAATGAGCAGTTCTTC	CASSLGTSGSYNEQFF
.	TRBJ1-6	TRBV6-5	.	16	TGTGCCAGCAGTTACTCGGCCAGGGCCTATAATTCACCCCTCCACTTT	CASSYSARAYNSPLHF